The clone carrying this TCR beta chain is medium-sized within its sample. V lost 0 bases and J lost 5, with 10 bases in between. The V gene's germline CDR1 is DFQATT and CDR2 SNEGSKA (reference sequence). The CDR3 runs 13 residues. The sample belongs to a study of neurological immune-mediated disorders. TCRdb re-called the 5' RACE reads through MiXCR, storing one row per CDR3 protein. The table has tens of thousands of distinct CDR3 sequences, roughly an eighth seen once; the top ten hold around 4.3%. Time point denoted: longitudinal time-point 1 (baseline). Sequenced input: PBMCs. The clonotype was recovered from a female donor with HTLV-1-associated myelopathy (HAM/TSP). The chain couples TRBV20-1 to TRBJ2-5; D perhaps matches TRBD2 (6 bases). DNA for the CDR3: TGCAGTGCTAGAGATCCGCTAGCGGAGACCCAGTACTTC. The encoded protein is CSARDPLAETQYF.